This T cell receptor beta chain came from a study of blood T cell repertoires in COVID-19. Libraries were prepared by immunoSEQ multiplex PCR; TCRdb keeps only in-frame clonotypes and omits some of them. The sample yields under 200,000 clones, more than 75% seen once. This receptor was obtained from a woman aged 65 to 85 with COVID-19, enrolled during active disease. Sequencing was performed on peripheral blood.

The CDR3: CASSRAGGLDSGANVLTF. CDR3 DNA sequence: TGTGCCAGCAGCCGGGCTGGGGGACTCGACTCTGGGGCCAACGTCCTGACTTTC. The V and J genes are TRBV4-2 and TRBJ2-6, with D tentatively TRBD2 (6 bases). V lost 4 bases to trimming and J lost 0 bases, with 16 bases between them. CDR1 and CDR2 (germline): LGHNA, YNFKEQ. This CDR3 is 18 amino acids long.